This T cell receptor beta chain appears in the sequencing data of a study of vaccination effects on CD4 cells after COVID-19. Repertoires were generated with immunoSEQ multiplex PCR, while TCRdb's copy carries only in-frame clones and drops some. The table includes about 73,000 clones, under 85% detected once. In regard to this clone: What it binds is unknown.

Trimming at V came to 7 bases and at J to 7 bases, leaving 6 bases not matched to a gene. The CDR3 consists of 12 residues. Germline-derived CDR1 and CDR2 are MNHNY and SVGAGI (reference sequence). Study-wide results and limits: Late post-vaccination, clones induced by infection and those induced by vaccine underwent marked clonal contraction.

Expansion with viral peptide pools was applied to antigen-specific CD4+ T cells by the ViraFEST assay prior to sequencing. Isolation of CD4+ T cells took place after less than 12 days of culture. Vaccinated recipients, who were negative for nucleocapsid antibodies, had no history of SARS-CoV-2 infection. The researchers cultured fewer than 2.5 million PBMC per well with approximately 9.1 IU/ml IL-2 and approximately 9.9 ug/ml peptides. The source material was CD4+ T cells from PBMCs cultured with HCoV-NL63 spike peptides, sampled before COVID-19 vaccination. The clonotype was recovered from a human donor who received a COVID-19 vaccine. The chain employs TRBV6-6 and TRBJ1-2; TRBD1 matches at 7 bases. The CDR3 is CASTQNRGGYTF. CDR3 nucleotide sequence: TGTGCCAGCACCCAAAACAGGGGTGGCTACACCTTC.